A single sample gave rise to the 3 T cell receptor beta chains below, sequenced in a study of blood T cell repertoires in COVID-19. Repertoires were generated with immunoSEQ multiplex PCR, while TCRdb's copy carries only in-frame clones and drops some. Altogether hundreds of thousands of clones are present, around 90% being singletons, with the ten largest covering 1% to 1.5%. Material for sequencing was peripheral blood. The receptors here all came from a man between 65 and 79 years old with acute or convalescent COVID-19.

The chain employs TRBV7-2 and TRBJ2-2, with 7 positions matching TRBD2. V shed 0 bases and J 0 bases; nucleotides not matched to a gene: 4. CDR3 length: 17 residues. CDR1 and CDR2 from the germline V gene are SGHTA and FQGNSA. The chain's CDR3 is CASSLAWLAANTGELFF. CDR3 DNA: TGTGCCAGCAGCTTAGCTTGGCTAGCGGCGAACACCGGGGAGCTGTTTTTT.

The chain joins TRBV27 to TRBJ1-2; D is ambiguous. The V end lost 5 bases, the J end lost 0 bases, and 13 bases lay between the germline ends. The CDR3 totals 15 residues. Germline CDR1 MNHEY, CDR2 SMNVEV (reference sequence). CDR3 in amino acids: CASSPSGRANYGYTF. As DNA, the CDR3 is TGTGCCAGCAGTCCCTCCGGGCGGGCTAACTATGGCTACACCTTC.

The chain recombines TRBV9 with TRBJ1-2, with a tentative D call TRBD1 (6 bases). The CDR3 has 14 residues. The V and J ends lost 6 bases and 4 bases respectively, with 16 bases between them. Germline CDR1 is SGDLS and CDR2 is YYNGEE. The CDR3 region has the DNA TGTGCCAGCACCACCTCGGGGGGGGCCTATGGCTACACCTTC. Amino acid sequence: CASTTSGGAYGYTF.